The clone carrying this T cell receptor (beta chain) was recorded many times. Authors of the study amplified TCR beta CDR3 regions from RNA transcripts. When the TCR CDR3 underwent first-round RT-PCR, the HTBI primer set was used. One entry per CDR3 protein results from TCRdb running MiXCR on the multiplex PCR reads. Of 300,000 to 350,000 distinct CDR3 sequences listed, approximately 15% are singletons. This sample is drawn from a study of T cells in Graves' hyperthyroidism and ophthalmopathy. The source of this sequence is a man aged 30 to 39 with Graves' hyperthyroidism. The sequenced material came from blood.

The CDR3 DNA reads as TGTGCCAGCAGCTTATTTCCAGGGGGTCGTAGTAATCTGGCTTTCTTT. This translates into CASSLFPGGRSNLAFF. The chain has TRBV7-9 and TRBJ1-1; 7 positions agree with TRBD1. The ends lost 2 bases at V and 11 bases at J; junction bases unmatched: 17. This CDR3 is 16 amino acids long. Germline CDR1 is SEHNR and CDR2 is FQNEAQ (reference sequence).